A selection of T cell receptor beta chains follows, all from one sample in a study of cytomegalovirus exposure and HLA in healthy donors. Method: immunoSEQ multiplex PCR; TCRdb's copy keeps in-frame clones and lacks some. The profile shows approximately 180,000 clones, about four fifths of them singletons. The sequenced sample was PBMCs. The receptors originated from a woman aged 50 to 65 in good health and CMV-seronegative. Each CDR3 is given with its conserved first and last residue. Fields, in order: clone size, J gene, D gene, V gene, CDR3 DNA, CDR3 protein. A D gene is named only where the DNA matches it firmly. Only some rows state a clone size, as once, few, many or a class for expanded clones.

size: .
J: TRBJ1-2
D: TRBD1
V: TRBV7-2
DNA: TGTGCCAGCAGCTCGCGCCCCCTCACAGGGGGCTATGGCTACACCTTC
CDR3: CASSSRPLTGGYGYTF

size: .
J: TRBJ2-1
D: TRBD2
V: TRBV19
DNA: TGTGCCAGTAGTACCCCAAGCGGGAGGGCCCTCTATGAGCAGTTCTTC
CDR3: CASSTPSGRALYEQFF

size: .
J: TRBJ2-2
D: TRBD2
V: TRBV28
DNA: TGTGCCAGCAGTTTGACGGGGGGATCATTGAACACCGGGGAGCTGTTTTTT
CDR3: CASSLTGGSLNTGELFF

size: .
J: TRBJ2-5
D: .
V: TRBV2
DNA: TGTGCCAGCAGGGCAGGGACTTCAGCCCGCTCAGAGACCCAGTACTTC
CDR3: CASRAGTSARSETQYF

size: .
J: TRBJ2-7
D: .
V: TRBV27
DNA: TGTGCCAGCAGGCCTGGTACAGGGTTATACGAGCAGTACTTC
CDR3: CASRPGTGLYEQYF

size: .
J: TRBJ2-3
D: TRBD2
V: TRBV7-2
DNA: TGTGCCAGCAGCCAAGGACTAGTGACGCAGTATTTT
CDR3: CASSQGLVTQYF

size: .
J: TRBJ2-2
D: .
V: TRBV6-5
DNA: TGTGCCAGCAGTTCGGACCCGGCGGGCACCGGGGAGCTGTTTTTT
CDR3: CASSSDPAGTGELFF

size: .
J: TRBJ1-1
D: .
V: TRBV10-2
DNA: TGCGCCAGCAGGAGGTACATGAACACTGAAGCTTTCTTT
CDR3: CASRRYMNTEAFF

size: .
J: TRBJ2-2
D: TRBD2
V: TRBV4-3
DNA: TGCGCCAGCAGCCAAGAAGTGGAACTAGCGGGAGGAACCGGGGAGCTGTTTTTT
CDR3: CASSQEVELAGGTGELFF

size: .
J: TRBJ2-7
D: TRBD1
V: TRBV7-2
DNA: TGTGCCAGCAGCCTGGGACAGGGGCTGAGGGAGCAGTACTTC
CDR3: CASSLGQGLREQYF

size: .
J: TRBJ2-3
D: .
V: TRBV5-1
DNA: TGCGCCAGCAGCTTAACTACAGATACGCAGTATTTT
CDR3: CASSLTTDTQYF

size: .
J: TRBJ2-3
D: .
V: TRBV2
DNA: TGTGCCAGCATTATATGGGGGCTAGTCTCCACAGATACGCAGTATTTT
CDR3: CASIIWGLVSTDTQYF

size: .
J: TRBJ1-3
D: .
V: TRBV5-1
DNA: TGCGCCAGCAGCTTGGGCGGACAGCGCTCTGGAAACACCATATATTTT
CDR3: CASSLGGQRSGNTIYF

size: once
J: TRBJ2-7
D: TRBD2
V: TRBV28
DNA: TGTGCCAGCAGTTTCCAGCGGGAGAACGAGCAGTACTTC
CDR3: CASSFQRENEQYF

size: .
J: TRBJ1-2
D: TRBD1
V: TRBV5-1
DNA: TGCGCCAGCAGATTGACAGGGGGGCCCATATTCTATGGCTACACCTTC
CDR3: CASRLTGGPIFYGYTF

size: once
J: TRBJ2-7
D: .
V: TRBV18
DNA: TGTGCCAGCTCACCACAGTCTGGAAGTCCGGGCGAGCAGTACTTC
CDR3: CASSPQSGSPGEQYF

size: .
J: TRBJ2-1
D: .
V: TRBV28
DNA: TGTGCCAGCAGTTTAGCGAGCTCCTACAATGAGCAGTTCTTC
CDR3: CASSLASSYNEQFF

size: .
J: TRBJ2-7
D: TRBD1
V: TRBV7-2
DNA: TGTGCCAGCAGCTTCCGACAGGGTCCCTACGAGCAGTACTTC
CDR3: CASSFRQGPYEQYF

size: .
J: TRBJ1-1
D: .
V: TRBV13
DNA: TGTGCCAGCAGCCCAGGCAGGGTCGGAGCTGAAGCTTTCTTT
CDR3: CASSPGRVGAEAFF

size: .
J: TRBJ1-1
D: TRBD1
V: TRBV4-1
DNA: TGCGCCAGCAGCCAATCCGGGACAGGGGGGTTTGATGAAGCTTTCTTT
CDR3: CASSQSGTGGFDEAFF

size: .
J: TRBJ1-1
D: TRBD1
V: TRBV5-5
DNA: TGTGCCAGCAGCTTATTCAGGACAGGGCTTCTGAACACTGAAGCTTTCTTT
CDR3: CASSLFRTGLLNTEAFF

size: .
J: TRBJ2-1
D: TRBD1
V: TRBV5-4
DNA: TGTGCCAGCAGCTCCTGGACAGGGGCCTACAATGAGCAGTTCTTC
CDR3: CASSSWTGAYNEQFF

size: .
J: TRBJ1-5
D: .
V: TRBV19
DNA: TGTGCCAGTAGTGTCGGACAAACAAGCAATCAGCCCCAGCATTTT
CDR3: CASSVGQTSNQPQHF

size: .
J: TRBJ1-1
D: .
V: TRBV9
DNA: TGTGCCAGCAGCGAAGGGGCACAGCCGAATGAAGCTTTCTTT
CDR3: CASSEGAQPNEAFF

size: .
J: TRBJ2-1
D: .
V: TRBV2
DNA: TGTGCCAGCAGTGGACAGGTGCTGGGTGGGGAGCAGTTCTTC
CDR3: CASSGQVLGGEQFF

size: .
J: TRBJ2-3
D: .
V: TRBV14
DNA: TGTGCCAGCAGCCAAGAACCTATCATCTTCACAGATACGCAGTATTTT
CDR3: CASSQEPIIFTDTQYF

size: .
J: TRBJ1-1
D: .
V: TRBV7-9
DNA: TGTGCCAGCAGCTTAGGGACACACACTGAAGCTTTCTTT
CDR3: CASSLGTHTEAFF

size: few
J: TRBJ2-3
D: TRBD2
V: TRBV11-2
DNA: TGTGCCAGCAGCCCCGGGAGGGCGCAGTATTTT
CDR3: CASSPGRAQYF

size: .
J: TRBJ2-7
D: TRBD2
V: TRBV11-2
DNA: TGTGCCAGCAGCTTATTGGGGTCGGCTAGCGGGAGTGGCGAGCAGTACTTC
CDR3: CASSLLGSASGSGEQYF

size: .
J: TRBJ1-5
D: .
V: TRBV6-5
DNA: TGTGCCAGCAGCGCACAGGGACGAGGCAATCAGCCCCAGCATTTT
CDR3: CASSAQGRGNQPQHF

size: .
J: TRBJ2-7
D: .
V: TRBV19
DNA: TGTGCCAGTAGGGTGAAGGGGGACACCTACGAGCAGTACTTC
CDR3: CASRVKGDTYEQYF

size: few
J: TRBJ1-4
D: TRBD1
V: TRBV5-1
DNA: TGCGCCAGCAGCTCGGGACAGGGGGGTGAAAAACTGTTTTTT
CDR3: CASSSGQGGEKLFF

size: .
J: TRBJ2-5
D: TRBD2
V: TRBV6-5
DNA: TGTGCCAGCAGTTACTGGGGCGGGGGGCAGGAGACCCAGTACTTC
CDR3: CASSYWGGGQETQYF

size: .
J: TRBJ1-1
D: TRBD1
V: TRBV7-2
DNA: TGTGCCAGCAGCCAGTGGACAGGGATCGTTGGGACTGAAGCTTTCTTT
CDR3: CASSQWTGIVGTEAFF

size: .
J: TRBJ2-7
D: .
V: TRBV18
DNA: TGTGCCAGCTCACCGACCGGACAAGGTACCCACGAGCAGTACTTC
CDR3: CASSPTGQGTHEQYF

size: .
J: TRBJ1-2
D: .
V: TRBV6-1
DNA: TGTGCCAGCAGGCTAACGGATGGCTACACCTTC
CDR3: CASRLTDGYTF

size: once
J: TRBJ2-3
D: TRBD1
V: TRBV7-6
DNA: TGTGCCAGCAGCTTTCGACAGGGAACAGATACGCAGTATTTT
CDR3: CASSFRQGTDTQYF

size: .
J: TRBJ2-7
D: .
V: TRBV2
DNA: TGTGCCAGCCCTTATTACGAGCAGTACTTC
CDR3: CASPYYEQYF

size: .
J: TRBJ1-2
D: .
V: TRBV28
DNA: TGTGCCAGCAGTTTAACCTCTGGCAGGCTCAACTATGGCTACACCTTC
CDR3: CASSLTSGRLNYGYTF

size: .
J: TRBJ1-5
D: .
V: TRBV2
DNA: TGTGCCAGCAGTGACGGACAGATCAATCAGCCCCAGCATTTT
CDR3: CASSDGQINQPQHF

size: once
J: TRBJ2-2
D: .
V: TRBV5-1
DNA: TGCGCCAGCAGCTTGAACGGAGGGACCGGGGAGCTGTTTTTT
CDR3: CASSLNGGTGELFF

size: .
J: TRBJ2-3
D: .
V: TRBV11-2
DNA: TGTGCCAGCGATCCCGGGGGAACAGATACGCAGTATTTT
CDR3: CASDPGGTDTQYF

size: .
J: TRBJ1-2
D: .
V: TRBV13
DNA: TGTGCCAGCAGCCTTAGCTTAGGCTACACCTTC
CDR3: CASSLSLGYTF

size: .
J: TRBJ1-2
D: TRBD1
V: TRBV6-5
DNA: TGTGCCAGCAGTTACTCAGGGGGACAGGGTAACTATGGCTACACCTTC
CDR3: CASSYSGGQGNYGYTF

size: .
J: TRBJ2-7
D: .
V: TRBV18
DNA: TGTGCCAGCTCACCAGACAGCCTGGCCTACGAGCAGTACTTC
CDR3: CASSPDSLAYEQYF

size: .
J: TRBJ2-5
D: .
V: TRBV2
DNA: TGTGCCAGCCGTCTGATTTTTACGGGGGAGACCCAGTACTTC
CDR3: CASRLIFTGETQYF

size: .
J: TRBJ1-4
D: .
V: TRBV18
DNA: TGTGCCAGCTCACCAGAGGCAGGGCCTGAAAAACTGTTTTTT
CDR3: CASSPEAGPEKLFF

size: .
J: TRBJ1-2
D: .
V: TRBV28
DNA: TGTGCCAGCGAGGACAGCCCCCGTGGCTACACCTTC
CDR3: CASEDSPRGYTF

size: .
J: TRBJ2-7
D: TRBD2
V: TRBV11-2
DNA: TGTGCCAGCACCAAGCGGGAGGGCCCCTACGAGCAGTACTTC
CDR3: CASTKREGPYEQYF

size: .
J: TRBJ1-2
D: .
V: TRBV6-1
DNA: TGTGCCAGCAGTGAGCACGGGAGCTATGGCTACACCTTC
CDR3: CASSEHGSYGYTF

size: .
J: TRBJ2-5
D: .
V: TRBV6-6
DNA: TGTGCCAGCTCCGACAGGACGAAGACCCAGTACTTC
CDR3: CASSDRTKTQYF